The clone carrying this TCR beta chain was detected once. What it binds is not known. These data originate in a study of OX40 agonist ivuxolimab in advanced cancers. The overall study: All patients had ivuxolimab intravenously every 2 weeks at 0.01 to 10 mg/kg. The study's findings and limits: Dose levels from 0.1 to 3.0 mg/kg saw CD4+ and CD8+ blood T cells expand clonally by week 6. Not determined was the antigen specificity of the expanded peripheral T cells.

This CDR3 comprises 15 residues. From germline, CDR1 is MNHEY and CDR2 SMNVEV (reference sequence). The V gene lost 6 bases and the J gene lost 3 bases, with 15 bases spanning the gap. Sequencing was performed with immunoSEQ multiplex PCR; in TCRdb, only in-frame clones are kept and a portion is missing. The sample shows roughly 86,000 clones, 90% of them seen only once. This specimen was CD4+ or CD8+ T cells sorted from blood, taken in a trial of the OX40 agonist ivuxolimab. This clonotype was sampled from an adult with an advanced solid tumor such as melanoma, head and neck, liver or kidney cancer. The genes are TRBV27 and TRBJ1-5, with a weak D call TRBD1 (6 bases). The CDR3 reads CASSRGGVTNQPQHF. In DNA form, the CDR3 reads TGTGCCAGCAGCCGAGGGGGGGTTACCAATCAGCCCCAGCATTTT.